This passage covers 24 T cell receptor beta chains from one sample sequenced in a study of TIL therapy for anti-PD-1-resistant metastatic lung cancer. The immunoSEQ assay was v3. The repertoire was sequenced with immunoSEQ multiplex PCR; TCRdb's copy has only in-frame clones and lacks some. The sample lists about 45,000 clones, roughly 85% occurring once. The sample's time point: pre-treatment sample, taken before nivolumab and TIL therapy. The sequencing used blood, collected at baseline. These receptors all come from a man between 65 and 85 years old with non-small cell lung cancer.

The rearrangement links TRBV6-4 to TRBJ2-3; perhaps D is TRBD1 or TRBD2 (5 bases each). This CDR3 contains 14 residues. Germline CDR1 reads MRHNA; CDR2 reads SNTAGT. V lost 0 bases, J lost 2 bases, and 6 bases lay in between. The CDR3 coding sequence is TGTGCCAGCAGTGACTCCGGGACCACAGATACGCAGTATTTT. Translation: CASSDSGTTDTQYF.

This clone was detected only a few times. V usage is TRBV19 and J usage is TRBJ1-2; D uncertain. V was clipped by 7 bases and J by 2 bases, with 5 bases between them. The CDR3 totals 11 residues. Germline loops: CDR1 LNHDA, CDR2 SQIVND (reference sequence). DNA for the CDR3: TGTGCCAGTAACACAAACTATGGCTACACCTTC. Translation: CASNTNYGYTF.

There are a few counts of this clone. This chain uses TRBV6-6 with TRBJ2-7; TRBD1 is a possible D gene (6 bases). CDR3 length equals 15 residues. V gave up 0 bases and J gave up 3 bases, with 12 bases separating them. The germline gives CDR1 MNHNY, CDR2 SVGAGI (reference sequence). DNA for the CDR3: TGTGCCAGCAGTTACTCTTACGGGGACATCTACGAGCAGTACTTC. Translated, it gives CASSYSYGDIYEQYF.

The rearrangement uses TRBV6-5 and TRBJ2-1; D remains unclear. Trimming cost V 5 bases and J 7 bases, with 6 bases left between them. Germline V gene lookup returns CDR1 MNHEY and CDR2 SVGAGI. The CDR3 runs to 11 residues. The CDR3 region is CASSKRNEQFF. The CDR3 coding sequence is TGTGCCAGCAGTAAGAGGAATGAGCAGTTCTTC.

This chain uses TRBV11-2 with TRBJ2-2, with D uncertain. This CDR3 region has 11 residues. V lost 5 bases and J lost 7, with 5 bases in between. The germline CDR1 and CDR2 sequences are SGHAT and FQNNGV. The chain's CDR3 is CASSVGGELFF. The CDR3 nucleotides are TGTGCCAGCAGCGTTGGCGGGGAGCTGTTTTTT.

This clone was recorded only once. The chain couples TRBV7-8 to TRBJ1-5; the D gene is possibly TRBD1 (6 bases). The germline V gene has CDR1 SGHVS and CDR2 FQNEAQ. The V gene lost 4 bases and the J gene lost 5 bases, with 12 bases spanning the gap. CDR3 length: 14 residues. CDR3 region: CASSSDSGDQPQHF. As DNA, the CDR3 is TGTGCCAGCAGCTCGGACAGCGGAGATCAGCCCCAGCATTTT.

This sequence joins TRBV4-1 and TRBJ2-7; TRBD2 matches 8 bases. The V gene end was trimmed by 1 base and the J gene end by 0 bases; junction bases not matched to a gene: 8. Germline values: CDR1 MGHRA, CDR2 YSYEKL. The CDR3 has 17 amino acids. The CDR3, as DNA: TGCGCCAGCAGCCAAGGGCAGCTAGCGGGTCTCTCCTACGAGCAGTACTTC. Protein sequence: CASSQGQLAGLSYEQYF.

The rearrangement links TRBV10-3 to TRBJ1-4; no reliable D call. Trimming stripped 0 bases from V and 4 bases from J, with 6 bases between. Germline V gives CDR1 ENHRY, CDR2 SYGVKD. This CDR3 comprises 14 residues. The CDR3 DNA follows: TGTGCCATCAGTGAGTCTGACGGTAATGAAAAACTGTTTTTT. Its protein is CAISESDGNEKLFF.

This rearrangement joins TRBV7-8 to TRBJ2-5, with 9 bases fitting TRBD2. Germline CDR1 SGHVS, CDR2 FQNEAQ. V gave up 4 bases and J gave up 4 bases; unmatched junction bases: 13. There are 17 residues in the CDR3. CDR3 sequence (DNA): TGTGCCAGCAGCTCAGGGACCGGGACTAGCCTAGCAGAGACCCAGTACTTC. It is translated as CASSSGTGTSLAETQYF.

CDR3 coding DNA: TGTGCCAGCAGGCAGACAGGGTCTGACTTTAGTTCACCCCTCCACTTT. Its translation is CASRQTGSDFSSPLHF. The chain carries TRBV13 and TRBJ1-6, with 7 bases that match TRBD1. Germline loops: CDR1 PRHDT, CDR2 FYEKMQ (reference sequence). The CDR3 is 16 residues long. The junction had 14 bases not matched to a gene; V was cut back by 6 bases and J by 9 bases.

This chain connects TRBV7-3 to TRBJ2-5, with D perhaps matching TRBD2 (5 bases). The CDR3 spans 15 residues. V lost 0 bases and J 4 bases, leaving 12 bases between the germline ends. The V gene's germline CDR1 is SGHTA and CDR2 FQGTGA. The CDR3: CASSLTGTSRETQYF. The DNA of the CDR3 is TGTGCCAGCAGCTTAACGGGAACTAGTAGAGAGACCCAGTACTTC.

For the CDR3, the DNA is TGCAGCGTTGACGGGGGAGAGCAGTTCTTC. This gives the protein CSVDGGEQFF. This chain uses TRBV29-1 with TRBJ2-1, with D possibly matching TRBD2 (6 bases). Deletions cut 3 bases from V and 10 bases from J, with 7 bases between. The CDR3 runs to 10 residues. Germline V lookup: CDR1 SQVTM, CDR2 ANQGSEA.

V is TRBV27 and J is TRBJ2-1; D not resolved. Trimming pared 5 bases from V and 1 base from J, leaving 15 bases between. The CDR3 sequence is 16 residues long. CDR1 MNHEY and CDR2 SMNVEV come from the germline V gene (reference sequence). The CDR3 DNA sequence: TGTGCCAGCAGTATAGGGCCTGCCTCTTCCTACAATGAGCAGTTCTTC. Amino acid sequence: CASSIGPASSYNEQFF.

J is TRBJ1-5 and V is TRBV5-1, with a tentative D call TRBD1 (6 bases). V shed 5 bases and J shed 1 base, with 10 bases lying between them. Germline V gene data show CDR1 as SGHRS and CDR2 as YFSETQ. The CDR3 is 14 amino acids. The CDR3 is CASSQGGSNQPQHF. CDR3 DNA: TGCGCCAGCAGTCAAGGGGGAAGCAATCAGCCCCAGCATTTT. Using reference TRBV5-1 and TRBJ1-5 for the parts outside the CDR3, the full variable domain is KAGVTQTPRYLIKTRGQQVTLSCSPISGHRSVSWYQQTPGQGLQFLFEYFSETQRNKGNFPGRFSGRQFSNSRSEMNVSTLELGDSALYLCASSQGGSNQPQHFGDGTRLSIL.

This clone was seen a few times. Other DNA sequences in the same sample also yield this CDR3. The V and J genes are TRBV7-9 and TRBJ2-7; D ambiguous. The CDR3 extends over 11 amino acids. Germline V gives CDR1 SEHNR, CDR2 FQNEAQ (reference sequence). Trimming removed 6 bases at V and 2 bases at J, with 5 bases between. The CDR3 protein is CASSSTYEQYF. DNA for the CDR3: TGTGCCAGCAGTTCCACCTACGAGCAGTACTTC.

The rearrangement uses TRBV6-5 and TRBJ2-7, with D unclear. V was shortened by 0 bases and J by 5 bases, with 17 bases between the two germline ends. CDR1 is MNHEY and CDR2 is SVGAGI in the germline V gene. This CDR3 spans 16 amino acids. The CDR3 nucleotides read TGTGCCAGCAGTTACTCGAGGCTGGCAGTCGGCGACGAGCAGTACTTC. Its protein is CASSYSRLAVGDEQYF.

This clone was seen only a few times. V is TRBV5-4 and J is TRBJ2-3, with D tentatively TRBD2 (6 bases). Germline V gene data show CDR1 as SGHNT and CDR2 as YYREEE (reference sequence). The V end lost 4 bases, the J end lost 2 bases, and 14 bases lay between the germline ends. There are 15 residues in the CDR3. The CDR3 sequence is CASSASSAPTDTQYF. Written as DNA, the CDR3 is TGTGCCAGCAGCGCCTCTAGCGCGCCCACAGATACGCAGTATTTT.

This chain links TRBV11-2 with TRBJ1-1; D possibly corresponds to TRBD1 (6 bases). Looked up from germline, CDR1 is SGHAT and CDR2 is FQNNGV. The ends were cut back, 6 bases at V and 7 bases at J, with 21 bases in the middle. This CDR3 has 15 residues. Here the CDR3 DNA reads TGTGCCAGCAGGTCCGAAGGAGCGAGGGGGAGTGAAGCTTTCTTT. Translated, it gives CASRSEGARGSEAFF. The whole variable domain, filled in from reference TRBV11-2 and TRBJ1-1, reads EAGVAQSPRYKIIEKRQSVAFWCNPISGHATLYWYQQILGQGPKLLIQFQNNGVVDDSQLPKDRFSAERLKGVDSTLKIQPAKLEDSAVYLCASRSEGARGSEAFFGQGTRLTVV.

The CDR3 DNA reads TGTGCCACCAGCCAGGGGGGGTTTAATTCACCCCTCCACTTT. This sequence encodes CATSQGGFNSPLHF. The chain is built from TRBV15 and TRBJ1-6, with TRBD1 matching 7 bases. The CDR3 is 14 amino acids. The ends lost 5 bases at V and 6 bases at J; junction bases unmatched: 4. The germline CDR1 and CDR2 sequences are LNHNV and YYDKDF (reference sequence).

This clone showed up just a few times. The chain recombines TRBV28 with TRBJ2-7; D gene unclear. This CDR3 spans 13 amino acids. V was shortened by 5 bases and J by 4 bases, with 12 bases between the two germline ends. Per the germline V gene, CDR1 is MDHEN and CDR2 is SYDVKM. The CDR3 nucleotides are TGTGCCAGCAGTAGGGCTAGGAAATACGAGCAGTACTTC. The encoded protein is CASSRARKYEQYF.

The genes are TRBV27 and TRBJ2-7; possibly TRBD1 for D (8 bases). The V gene lost 2 bases and the J gene lost 7 bases, with 18 bases spanning the gap. CDR3 length: 15 amino acids. The germline gives CDR1 MNHEY, CDR2 SMNVEV (reference sequence). CDR3 nucleotide sequence: TGTGCCAGCAGTTTAGGTAGTGGACAGGGAGGGGAGCAGTACTTC. Its translation is CASSLGSGQGGEQYF.

The rearrangement uses TRBV5-1 and TRBJ2-2; 7 positions agree with TRBD2. From germline, CDR1 is SGHRS and CDR2 YFSETQ. This CDR3 region has 15 residues. V was clipped by 2 bases and J by 2 bases; unmatched bases: 3. The CDR3: CASSFGGGNTGELFF. CDR3 coding DNA: TGCGCCAGCAGCTTTGGCGGGGGAAACACCGGGGAGCTGTTTTTT.

CDR3 DNA: TGTGCCAGCAGCTTAGCTGTTGTTTATCAGGGGTTGACTGAGCAGTTCTTC. Protein product: CASSLAVVYQGLTEQFF. The rearrangement uses TRBV11-2 and TRBJ2-1, with D possibly matching TRBD1 (6 bases). Deletions cut 1 base from V and 9 bases from J, with 22 bases between. This CDR3 is built from 17 residues. Germline V gene sequence: CDR1 SGHAT, CDR2 FQNNGV.

The chain employs TRBV5-1 and TRBJ2-7; TRBD1 aligns across 8 bases. The CDR3 totals 14 residues. Germline V lookup: CDR1 SGHRS, CDR2 YFSETQ. V was pared by 3 bases and J by 7 bases, with 9 bases of the junction left unmatched. CDR3 region: CASSWRTGLDEQYF. The CDR3 coding sequence is TGCGCCAGCAGCTGGCGGACAGGGTTGGATGAGCAGTACTTC. Full variable domain (rest looked up from reference TRBV5-1 and TRBJ2-7): KAGVTQTPRYLIKTRGQQVTLSCSPISGHRSVSWYQQTPGQGLQFLFEYFSETQRNKGNFPGRFSGRQFSNSRSEMNVSTLELGDSALYLCASSWRTGLDEQYFGPGTRLTVT.